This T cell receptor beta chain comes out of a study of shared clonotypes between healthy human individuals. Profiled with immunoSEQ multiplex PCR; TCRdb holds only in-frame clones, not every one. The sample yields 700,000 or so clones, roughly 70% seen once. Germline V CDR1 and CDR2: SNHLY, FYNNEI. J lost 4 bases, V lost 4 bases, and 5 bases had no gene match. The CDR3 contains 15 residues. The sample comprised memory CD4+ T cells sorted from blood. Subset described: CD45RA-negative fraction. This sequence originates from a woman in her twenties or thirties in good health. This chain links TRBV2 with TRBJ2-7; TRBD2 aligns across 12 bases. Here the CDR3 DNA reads TGTGCCAGCAGTGGGACTAGCGGGACCCCTTACGAGCAGTACTTC. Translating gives CASSGTSGTPYEQYF. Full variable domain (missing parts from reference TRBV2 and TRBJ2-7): EPEVTQTPSHQVTQMGQEVILRCVPISNHLYFYWYRQILGQKVEFLVSFYNNEISEKSEIFDDQFSVERPDGSNFTLKIRSTKLEDSAMYFCASSGTSGTPYEQYFGPGTRLTVT.